These T cell receptor beta chains were read from a single sample in a study of long-term antiretroviral therapy in people with HIV. Generated by immunoSEQ multiplex PCR, the TCRdb table keeps only in-frame clones and is missing some. The profile shows approximately 7,000 clones, approximately 85% of them singletons. The starting material was unsorted PBMCs, obtained 3.7 years after starting antiretroviral therapy. The receptors stem from a woman aged 45-65 years with HIV. CDR3s leave out the opening cysteine and the closing phenylalanine or tryptophan.

V gene: TRBV18; J gene: TRBJ2-7; CDR3 protein: ASSDAAREQY
V gene: TRBV27; J gene: TRBJ2-1; CDR3 protein: ASSWPWSGKAFEQF
V gene: TRBV9; J gene: TRBJ2-2; CDR3 protein: ASSPMGGPSLGLF
V gene: TRBV18; J gene: TRBJ2-3; CDR3 protein: ASSPPGEGADTQY
V gene: TRBV14; J gene: TRBJ1-1; CDR3 protein: ASSQIDRDTTEAF
V gene: TRBV27; J gene: TRBJ2-1; CDR3 protein: ASSRPGLSNEQF
V gene: TRBV5-8; J gene: TRBJ1-2; CDR3 protein: ASSLDQGFVNYGYT
V gene: TRBV5-6; J gene: TRBJ2-5; CDR3 protein: ASSFLLAGGLQETQY
V gene: TRBV7-9; J gene: TRBJ2-1; CDR3 protein: ASSLIGLAGYNEQF
V gene: TRBV11-2; J gene: TRBJ2-3; CDR3 protein: ASSGKTISTDTQY